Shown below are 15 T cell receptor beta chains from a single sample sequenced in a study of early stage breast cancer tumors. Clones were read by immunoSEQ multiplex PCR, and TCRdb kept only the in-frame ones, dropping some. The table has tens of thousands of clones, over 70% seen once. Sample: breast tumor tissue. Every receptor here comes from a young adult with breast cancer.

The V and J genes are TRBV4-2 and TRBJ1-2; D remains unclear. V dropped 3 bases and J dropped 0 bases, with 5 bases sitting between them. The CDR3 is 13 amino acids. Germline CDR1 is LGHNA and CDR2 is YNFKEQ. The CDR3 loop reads CASSHPANYGYTF. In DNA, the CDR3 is TGTGCCAGCAGCCACCCGGCTAACTATGGCTACACCTTC.

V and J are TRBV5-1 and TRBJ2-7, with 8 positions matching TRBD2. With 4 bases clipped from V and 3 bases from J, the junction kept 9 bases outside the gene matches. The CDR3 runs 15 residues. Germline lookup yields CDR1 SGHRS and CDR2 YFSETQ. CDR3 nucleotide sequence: TGCGCCAGCAGCCAAGTTCCGGGACTAGGCTACGAGCAGTACTTC. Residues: CASSQVPGLGYEQYF.

CDR3 nucleotides: TGTGCCAGCATCAAGTCGGTATGGGAACTCACAGATACGCAGTATTTT. Translated: CASIKSVWELTDTQYF. The chain joins TRBV7-2 to TRBJ2-3; unclear D gene. Germline V gene sequence: CDR1 SGHTA, CDR2 FQGNSA. The V end was cut by 7 bases, the J end by 2 bases, with 19 bases between. This CDR3 spans 16 amino acids.

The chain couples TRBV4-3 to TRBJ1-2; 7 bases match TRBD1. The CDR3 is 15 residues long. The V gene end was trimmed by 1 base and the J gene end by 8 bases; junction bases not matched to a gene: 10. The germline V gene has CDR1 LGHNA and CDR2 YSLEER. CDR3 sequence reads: CASSQVSGRGKGYTF. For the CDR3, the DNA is TGCGCCAGCAGCCAAGTCTCGGGCAGGGGGAAAGGCTACACCTTC.

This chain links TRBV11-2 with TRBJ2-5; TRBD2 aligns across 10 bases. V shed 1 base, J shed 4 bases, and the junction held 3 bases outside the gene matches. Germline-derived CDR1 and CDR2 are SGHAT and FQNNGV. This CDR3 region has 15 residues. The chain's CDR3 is CASSLASGSPETQYF. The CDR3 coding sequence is TGTGCCAGCAGCTTAGCTAGCGGGAGCCCAGAGACCCAGTACTTC.

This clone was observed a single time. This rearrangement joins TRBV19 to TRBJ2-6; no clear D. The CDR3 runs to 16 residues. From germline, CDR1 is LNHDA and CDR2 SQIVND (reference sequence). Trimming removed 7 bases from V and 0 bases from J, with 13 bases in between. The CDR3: CASTNLRVSGANVLTF. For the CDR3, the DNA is TGTGCCAGTACCAACCTAAGGGTCTCTGGGGCCAACGTCCTGACTTTC.

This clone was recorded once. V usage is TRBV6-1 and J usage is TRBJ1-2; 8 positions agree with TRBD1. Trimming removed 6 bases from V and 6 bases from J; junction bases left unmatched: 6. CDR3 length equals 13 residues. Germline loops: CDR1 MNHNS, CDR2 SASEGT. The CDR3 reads CASRLPGGDGYTF. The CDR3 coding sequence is TGTGCCAGCAGATTACCAGGGGGCGATGGCTACACCTTC.

For the CDR3, the DNA is TGTGCTAGTGGTTCTTCAGGGGGTCACAATGAGCAGTTCTTC. It encodes CASGSSGGHNEQFF. The chain has TRBV12-5 and TRBJ2-1, with 7 bases matching TRBD1. This CDR3 is 14 amino acids long. The J segment lost 5 bases and the V segment lost 4 bases, leaving 5 bases of the junction unmatched. CDR1 and CDR2 from the germline V gene are LGHNT and FRNRAP.

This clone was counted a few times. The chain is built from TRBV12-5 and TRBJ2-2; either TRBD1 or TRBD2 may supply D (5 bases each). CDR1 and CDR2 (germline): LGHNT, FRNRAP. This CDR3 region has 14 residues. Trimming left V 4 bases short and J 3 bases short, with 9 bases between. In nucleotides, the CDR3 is TGTGCTAGTGGTTGGGGACCTTACACCGGGGAGCTGTTTTTT. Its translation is CASGWGPYTGELFF. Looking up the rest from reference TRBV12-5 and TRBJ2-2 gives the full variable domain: DARVTQTPRHKVTEMGQEVTMRCQPILGHNTVFWYRQTMMQGLELLAYFRNRAPLDDSGMPKDRFSAEMPDATLATLKIQPSEPRDSAVYFCASGWGPYTGELFFGEGSRLTVL.

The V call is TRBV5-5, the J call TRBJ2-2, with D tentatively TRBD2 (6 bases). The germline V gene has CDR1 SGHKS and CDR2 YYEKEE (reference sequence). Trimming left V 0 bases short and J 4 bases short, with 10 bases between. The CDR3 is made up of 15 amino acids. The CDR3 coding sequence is TGTGCCAGCAGCTTGGATCACGGGGGCACCGGGGAGCTGTTTTTT. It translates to CASSLDHGGTGELFF.

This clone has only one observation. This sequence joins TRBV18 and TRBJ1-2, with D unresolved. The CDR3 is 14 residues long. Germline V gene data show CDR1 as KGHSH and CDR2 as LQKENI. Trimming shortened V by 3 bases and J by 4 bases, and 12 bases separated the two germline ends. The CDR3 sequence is CASSPEAVPYGYTF. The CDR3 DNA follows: TGTGCCAGCTCACCGGAAGCCGTGCCCTATGGCTACACCTTC. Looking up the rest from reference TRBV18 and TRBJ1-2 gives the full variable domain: NAGVMQNPRHLVRRRGQEARLRCSPMKGHSHVYWYRQLPEEGLKFMVYLQKENIIDESGMPKERFSAEFPKEGPSILRIQQVVRGDSAAYFCASSPEAVPYGYTFGSGTRLTVV.

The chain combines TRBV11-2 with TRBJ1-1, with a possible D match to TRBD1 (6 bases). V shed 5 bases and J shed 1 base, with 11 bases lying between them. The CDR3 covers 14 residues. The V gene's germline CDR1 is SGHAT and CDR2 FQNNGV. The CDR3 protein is CASSVRGRNTEAFF. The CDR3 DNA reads TGTGCCAGCAGCGTAAGGGGGAGGAACACTGAAGCTTTCTTT.

CDR3 sequence reads: CASSLGPGGTGELFF. DNA of the CDR3: TGCGCCAGCAGCCTGGGACCCGGGGGCACCGGGGAGCTGTTTTTT. The rearrangement uses TRBV5-1 and TRBJ2-2; a possible D gene is TRBD2 (6 bases). Trimming pared 4 bases from V and 4 bases from J, leaving 14 bases between. The CDR3 length is 15 residues. Germline CDR1 is SGHRS and CDR2 is YFSETQ.

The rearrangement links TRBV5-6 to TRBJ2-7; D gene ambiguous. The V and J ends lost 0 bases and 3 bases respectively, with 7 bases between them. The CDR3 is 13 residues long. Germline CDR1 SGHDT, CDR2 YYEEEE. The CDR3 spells CASSLVNYYEQYF. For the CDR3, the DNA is TGTGCCAGCAGCTTGGTCAACTACTACGAGCAGTACTTC.

The CDR3 nucleotides are TGTGCCAGCAGCTTAAGGGTAGCGGGGGTGGCAGAGACCCAGTACTTC. It yields the protein CASSLRVAGVAETQYF. This rearrangement joins TRBV7-9 to TRBJ2-5, with 9 bases matching TRBD2. Trimming at V came to 2 bases and at J to 4 bases, leaving 8 bases not matched to a gene. CDR1 SEHNR and CDR2 FQNEAQ come from the germline V gene (reference sequence). The CDR3 loop spans 16 amino acids.